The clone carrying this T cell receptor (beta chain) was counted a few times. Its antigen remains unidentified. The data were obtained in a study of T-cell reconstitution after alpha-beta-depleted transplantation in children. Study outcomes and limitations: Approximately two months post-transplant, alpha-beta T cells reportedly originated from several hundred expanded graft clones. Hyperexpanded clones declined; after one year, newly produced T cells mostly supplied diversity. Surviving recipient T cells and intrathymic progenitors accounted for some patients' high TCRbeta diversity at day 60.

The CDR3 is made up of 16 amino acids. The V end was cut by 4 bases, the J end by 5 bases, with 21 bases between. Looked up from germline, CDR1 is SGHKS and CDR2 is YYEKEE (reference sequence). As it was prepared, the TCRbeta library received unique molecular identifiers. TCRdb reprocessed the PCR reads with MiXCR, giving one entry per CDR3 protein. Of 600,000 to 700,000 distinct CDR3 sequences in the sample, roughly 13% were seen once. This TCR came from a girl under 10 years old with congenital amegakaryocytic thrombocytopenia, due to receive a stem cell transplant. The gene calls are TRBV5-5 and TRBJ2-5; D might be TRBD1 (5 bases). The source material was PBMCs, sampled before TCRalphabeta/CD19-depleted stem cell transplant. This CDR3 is CASSGAPLSGHETQYF. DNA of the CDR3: TGTGCCAGCAGCGGAGCCCCTCTATCAGGGCACGAGACCCAGTACTTC.